Presented here are 30 T cell receptor beta chains from one specimen sequenced in a study of vaccination and CD4 T cells after COVID-19. Their antigens are not known. Sequencing of cultured CD4+ T cell DNA used the Oncomine TCR Beta short-read assay. The genomic DNA was obtained from cultured CD4+ T cells by extraction with the QIAamp micro DNA kit. Each CDR3 protein is one row after TCRdb ran MiXCR on the PCR reads. The repertoire holds 12,000 or so distinct CDR3 sequences, 37% seen once, with 15% to 20% in the top ten. Treatment specified: approximately 9-day PBMC culture with coronavirus spike peptide pools or control peptides (ViraFEST assay). The unexposed donor gave CD4+ T cells before the COVID-19 pandemic (2011-2018). Sequenced material: CD4+ T cells from blood, cultured in vitro. These receptor sequences come from a human donor in good health.

This clonotype was seen more than once but under ten times. The V call is TRBV7-9, the J call TRBJ2-2; 7 nucleotides line up with TRBD1. The V gene's germline CDR1 is SEHNR and CDR2 FQNEAQ (reference sequence). V trimming: 4 bases; J trimming: 2 bases; junction bases outside the gene matches: 16. The CDR3 has 19 amino acids. The chain's CDR3 is CASSSPVEMTGSNTGELFF. The CDR3 DNA sequence: TGTGCCAGCAGCTCCCCGGTCGAGATGACAGGGTCCAACACCGGGGAGCTGTTTTTT.

CDR3 DNA sequence: TGCAGTGCTAGGGTAGGACTAGCGGGAGGAGCCTACGAGCAGTACTTC. It encodes CSARVGLAGGAYEQYF. The chain has TRBV20-1 and TRBJ2-7, with TRBD2 identical over 14 bases. Germline lookup yields CDR1 DFQATT and CDR2 SNEGSKA (reference sequence). The CDR3 has 16 amino acids. The J segment lost 2 bases and the V segment lost 3 bases, leaving 6 bases of the junction unmatched.

This clonotype has just a few counts. This rearrangement joins TRBV20-1 to TRBJ2-5, with 11 bases that match TRBD1. The CDR3 length is 14 residues. Germline V gene data show CDR1 as DFQATT and CDR2 as SNEGSKA (reference sequence). The ends lost 7 bases at V and 5 bases at J; junction bases unmatched: 9. The CDR3 region has the DNA TGCAGTGGGAGCTGGACAGGGGGCGATGAGACCCAGTACTTC. Amino acids: CSGSWTGGDETQYF.

This rearrangement joins TRBV19 to TRBJ2-4, with 9 bases fitting TRBD1. The V segment lost 6 bases and the J segment 1 base; nucleotides outside the gene matches: 4. Germline V gene data show CDR1 as LNHDA and CDR2 as SQIVND (reference sequence). The CDR3 length is 15 residues. The CDR3 protein is CASSHRGLAKNIQYF. For the CDR3, the DNA is TGTGCCAGTAGCCACAGGGGGCTGGCCAAAAACATTCAGTACTTC.

This clonotype was counted only a few times. The rearrangement uses TRBV12-3 or TRBV12-4 and TRBJ1-2, with D uncertain. Trimming left V 5 bases short and J 5 bases short, with 12 bases between. The CDR3 length is 13 residues. CDR3 bases: TGTGCCAGCAGTCCATCGGACGGATATGGCTACACCTTC. Protein sequence: CASSPSDGYGYTF.

The V call is TRBV4-2, the J call TRBJ2-2; 12 positions match TRBD1. Germline V gene data show CDR1 as LGHNA and CDR2 as YNFKEQ. V shed 0 bases, J shed 7 bases, and the junction held 6 bases outside the gene matches. The CDR3 extends over 17 amino acids. The CDR3 DNA reads TGTGCCAGCAGCCAAGATGGGACAGGGGGCGTGCACGGGGAGCTGTTTTTT. Its protein is CASSQDGTGGVHGELFF.

This clonotype was counted a few times. This chain joins TRBV15 and TRBJ2-3; D uncertain. Per germline, CDR1 LNHNV and CDR2 YYDKDF (reference sequence). The CDR3 covers 12 residues. V lost 5 bases, J lost 2 bases, and 5 bases lay in between. The chain's CDR3 is CATSLYTDTQYF. Written as DNA, the CDR3 is TGTGCCACCAGCTTATACACAGATACGCAGTATTTT.

This clonotype has just a few counts. The V call is TRBV6-2 or TRBV6-3, the J call TRBJ1-1, with D uncertain. Trimming shortened V by 4 bases and J by 0 bases, and 6 bases separated the two germline ends. The CDR3 has 13 amino acids. Per the germline V gene, CDR1 is MNHEY and CDR2 is SVGEGT. The chain's CDR3 is CASSSQMNTEAFF. CDR3 DNA: TGTGCCAGCAGTTCACAGATGAACACTGAAGCTTTCTTT.

The genes are TRBV24-1 and TRBJ2-1; 12 bases agree with TRBD1. The better agreement between TRBJ2-5 and the DNA end casts doubt on the J call. In germline, CDR1 is KGHDR, CDR2 SFDVKD. The CDR3 runs to 17 residues. The DNA of the CDR3 is TGTGCCACCAGTGCGGGGACAGGGGGCACCTGGGGGGAGACCCAGTACTTC. Protein product: CATSAGTGGTWGETQYF.

The V gene is TRBV6-5, the J gene TRBJ1-2, with a tentative D call TRBD1 (6 bases). This CDR3 comprises 12 residues. CDR1 and CDR2 (germline): MNHEY, SVGAGI. V lost 4 bases and J lost 8, with 11 bases in between. DNA of the CDR3: TGTGCCAGCAGTTTACAGGGTGGGGGCTACACCTTC. This sequence encodes CASSLQGGGYTF.

This clonotype was recorded a few times. The chain recombines TRBV19 with TRBJ1-2; 7 bases match TRBD1. This CDR3 spans 15 amino acids. The germline gives CDR1 LNHDA, CDR2 SQIVND (reference sequence). V shed 5 bases and J 2 bases; nucleotides not matched to a gene: 8. CDR3 in amino acids: CASSFRDRGNYGYTF. In nucleotides, the CDR3 is TGTGCCAGTAGTTTCCGGGACAGAGGCAACTATGGCTACACCTTC.

The chain links TRBV19 to TRBJ1-5, with TRBD1 as a possible D gene (5 bases). Trimming cost V 11 bases and J 4 bases, with 18 bases left between them. The CDR3 length is 14 residues. Germline V gives CDR1 LNHDA, CDR2 SQIVND (reference sequence). DNA for the CDR3: TGTGCCTGCCATTTTAAGGCAGGGAATCAGCCCCAGCATTTT. As protein: CACHFKAGNQPQHF.

The chain combines TRBV7-8 with TRBJ1-2, with TRBD1 as a possible D gene (6 bases). Trimming cost V 4 bases and J 5 bases, with 17 bases left between them. Per germline, CDR1 SGHVS and CDR2 FQNEAQ. This CDR3 is 15 amino acids long. CDR3 amino acids: CASSSRTVAPYGYTF. DNA for the CDR3: TGTGCCAGCAGCTCACGGACAGTCGCTCCTTATGGCTACACCTTC. Filled out from reference TRBV7-8 and TRBJ1-2, the complete variable domain reads GAGVSQSPRYKVAKRGQDVALRCDPISGHVSLFWYQQALGQGPEFLTYFQNEAQLDKSGLPSDRFFAERPEGSVSTLKIQRTQQEDSAVYLCASSSRTVAPYGYTFGSGTRLTVV.

This sequence joins TRBV4-3 and TRBJ1-3; D not resolved. This CDR3 is built from 15 residues. CDR1 and CDR2 from the germline V gene are LGHNA and YSLEER. V was cut by 7 bases and J by 4 bases, with 17 bases left in between. The CDR3 DNA reads as TGCGCCAGCACCAAAGGGCTCGGTTCCGGAAACACCATATATTTT. Amino acid sequence: CASTKGLGSGNTIYF.

The sample holds a few counts of this clonotype. The chain couples TRBV28 to TRBJ2-7, with 8 nucleotides matching TRBD2. Germline values: CDR1 MDHEN, CDR2 SYDVKM. The CDR3 consists of 13 residues. The J segment lost 7 bases and the V segment lost 2 bases, leaving 4 bases of the junction unmatched. The CDR3 DNA reads as TGTGCCAGCAGTTTAGCCGGGAGGGTTGAGCAGTACTTC. It encodes CASSLAGRVEQYF.

This clonotype was observed a few times. This sequence joins TRBV19 and TRBJ2-4; 9 bases map to TRBD2. This CDR3 has 14 amino acids. CDR1 and CDR2 from the germline V gene are LNHDA and SQIVND (reference sequence). V lost 3 bases, J lost 5 bases, and 2 bases stayed unmatched. In nucleotides, the CDR3 is TGTGCCAGTAGTATGGCTAGCGGGGAAAACATTCAGTACTTC. Its protein is CASSMASGENIQYF.

In this sample, this clonotype turned up a few times. The chain uses TRBV20-1 and TRBJ2-5, with D possibly being TRBD1 (5 bases). The V end was cut by 4 bases, the J end by 1 base, with 7 bases between. CDR3 length: 12 residues. Germline assignment: CDR1 DFQATT and CDR2 SNEGSKA (reference sequence). CDR3 amino acids: CSATGSQETQYF. The DNA for the CDR3 is TGCAGTGCTACAGGGTCCCAAGAGACCCAGTACTTC.

The chain carries TRBV30 and TRBJ1-2; 9 nucleotides line up with TRBD1. Trimming removed 2 bases from V and 4 bases from J; junction bases left unmatched: 5. Per the germline V gene, CDR1 is GTSNPN and CDR2 is SVGIG (reference sequence). The CDR3 is made up of 14 amino acids. CDR3: CAWSMGQGVYGYTF. DNA for the CDR3: TGTGCCTGGAGTATGGGACAGGGCGTCTATGGCTACACCTTC.

The chain's CDR3 is CASSLGLAVTTDTQYF. Here the CDR3 DNA reads TGTGCCAGCAGCCTGGGACTAGCGGTCACCACAGATACGCAGTATTTT. The gene calls are TRBV28 and TRBJ2-3; 11 nucleotides match TRBD2. The CDR3 is 16 amino acids. V lost 6 bases to trimming and J lost 2 bases; unmatched junction nucleotides: 7. Germline values: CDR1 MDHEN, CDR2 SYDVKM.

This clonotype showed up just a few times. The chain is built from TRBV20-1 and TRBJ1-2; tentative D call: TRBD1 (6 bases). The CDR3 has 12 residues. The V end was cut by 2 bases, the J end by 3 bases, with 7 bases between. Germline-derived CDR1 and CDR2 are DFQATT and SNEGSKA (reference sequence). The CDR3 sequence: CSARNRDYGYTF. DNA of the CDR3: TGCAGTGCTAGAAACAGGGACTATGGCTACACCTTC.

The chain links TRBV11-2 to TRBJ2-3; TRBD1 might be the D (5 bases). V was trimmed by 0 bases and J by 2 bases, leaving 12 bases between them. CDR3 length: 16 amino acids. In germline, CDR1 is SGHAT, CDR2 FQNNGV. DNA of the CDR3: TGTGCCAGCAGCTTAGAGGACATTAGTTACACAGATACGCAGTATTTT. Its protein is CASSLEDISYTDTQYF.

The table lists this clonotype with a few counts. The chain uses TRBV20-1 and TRBJ2-5; D possibly corresponds to TRBD1 (6 bases). Germline lookup yields CDR1 DFQATT and CDR2 SNEGSKA (reference sequence). Trimming removed 6 bases from V and 0 bases from J, with 11 bases in between. CDR3 size: 13 residues. The CDR3 DNA reads as TGCAGTGCAATCGGGACAAACCAAGAGACCCAGTACTTC. Translated: CSAIGTNQETQYF.

This clonotype has more than one count but fewer than ten. The rearrangement links TRBV6-2 or TRBV6-3 to TRBJ1-2; D call uncertain. Germline assignment: CDR1 MNHEY and CDR2 SVGEGT. V was clipped by 6 bases and J by 6 bases, with 8 bases between them. The CDR3 has 11 amino acids. CDR3 in amino acids: CASRRLDGYTF. Here the CDR3 DNA reads TGTGCCAGCAGGAGATTGGATGGCTACACCTTC.

V gene TRBV24-1 combines with J gene TRBJ2-3; 10 bases are a match to TRBD1. The CDR3 runs to 15 residues. With 7 bases clipped from V and 5 bases from J, the junction kept 8 bases outside the gene matches. From germline, CDR1 is KGHDR and CDR2 SFDVKD. For the CDR3, the DNA is TGTGCCACCAGGTCCACGACAGGGGGCATAGATACGCAGTATTTT. Translated, it gives CATRSTTGGIDTQYF.

The chain employs TRBV24-1 and TRBJ2-1, with D perhaps being TRBD1 or TRBD2 (5 bases each). The CDR3 runs 15 residues. Germline CDR1 KGHDR, CDR2 SFDVKD. Trimming took off 0 bases at V and 8 bases at J, with 13 bases between the two ends. The CDR3 region is CATSDLRYRRDEQFF. DNA for the CDR3: TGTGCCACCAGTGATTTGCGCTACAGGCGGGATGAGCAGTTCTTC.

This CDR3 is CASSPGRGGTYNEQFF. For the CDR3, the DNA is TGTGCCAGCAGCCCAGGGAGGGGGGGTACCTACAATGAGCAGTTCTTC. V usage is TRBV14 and J usage is TRBJ2-1, with a tentative D call TRBD2 (7 bases). This CDR3 is built from 16 residues. CDR1 is SGHDN and CDR2 is FVKESK in the germline V gene. Trimming cost V 4 bases and J 2 bases, with 15 bases left between them.

V and J are TRBV18 and TRBJ2-5; 8 bases align to TRBD2. This CDR3 is built from 19 residues. The germline gives CDR1 KGHSH, CDR2 LQKENI. V trimming: 1 base; J trimming: 1 base; junction bases outside the gene matches: 14. The DNA of the CDR3 is TGTGCCAGCTCACCACGGACTAGCAGCTTAGGTAGTACCCAAGAGACCCAGTACTTC. This encodes CASSPRTSSLGSTQETQYF.

There are a few counts of this clonotype. This chain connects TRBV5-4 to TRBJ2-5; either TRBD1 or TRBD2 may supply D (5 bases each). This CDR3 has 15 amino acids. V gave up 2 bases and J gave up 0 bases, with 11 bases separating them. Germline V gene data show CDR1 as SGHNT and CDR2 as YYREEE (reference sequence). CDR3 protein: CASSFPGAYQETQYF. CDR3 nucleotides: TGTGCCAGCAGCTTTCCCGGGGCCTACCAAGAGACCCAGTACTTC.

This clonotype showed up just a few times. The V call is TRBV27, the J call TRBJ1-2; D remains ambiguous. There are 12 residues in the CDR3. In germline, CDR1 is MNHEY, CDR2 SMNVEV (reference sequence). V was shortened by 8 bases and J by 4 bases, with 11 bases between the two germline ends. CDR3 sequence (DNA): TGTGCCAGCGGAGAGACTTTCTATGGCTACACCTTC. Its translation is CASGETFYGYTF.

The V and J genes are TRBV24-1 and TRBJ2-1; D ambiguous. Germline V CDR1 and CDR2: KGHDR, SFDVKD. CDR3 size: 12 residues. The V end lost 5 bases, the J end lost 7 bases, and 8 bases lay between the germline ends. The CDR3 protein is CATSAMGNEQFF. For the CDR3, the DNA is TGTGCCACCAGTGCTATGGGGAATGAGCAGTTCTTC.